This TCR beta chain originates from a study of T cells in Graves' hyperthyroidism and ophthalmopathy. CDR1 is MDHEN, CDR2 SYDVKM, per germline. This CDR3 spans 15 amino acids. V lost 3 bases, J lost 6 bases, and 5 bases stayed unmatched. Lactation, pregnancy, other autoimmune disease or uncontrolled infection led to exclusion of patients. Source material for PBMCs was roughly 10 ml fresh peripheral blood. Template material for amplifying TCR beta CDR3 regions consisted of RNA transcripts. HTBI primers were used for first-round RT-PCR of the TCR CDR3. A single record per CDR3 protein comes from TCRdb applying MiXCR to the multiplex PCR reads. The profile shows hundreds of thousands of distinct CDR3 sequences, around 16% of them singletons.

The rearrangement links TRBV28 to TRBJ2-1; TRBD2 agrees at 10 bases. The specimen sequenced was blood. The receptor was isolated from a woman aged 18-29 years with Graves' hyperthyroidism. CDR3 sequence reads: CASSLVTSGFNEQFF. CDR3 bases: TGTGCCAGCAGTTTGGTGACTAGCGGGTTCAATGAGCAGTTCTTC.